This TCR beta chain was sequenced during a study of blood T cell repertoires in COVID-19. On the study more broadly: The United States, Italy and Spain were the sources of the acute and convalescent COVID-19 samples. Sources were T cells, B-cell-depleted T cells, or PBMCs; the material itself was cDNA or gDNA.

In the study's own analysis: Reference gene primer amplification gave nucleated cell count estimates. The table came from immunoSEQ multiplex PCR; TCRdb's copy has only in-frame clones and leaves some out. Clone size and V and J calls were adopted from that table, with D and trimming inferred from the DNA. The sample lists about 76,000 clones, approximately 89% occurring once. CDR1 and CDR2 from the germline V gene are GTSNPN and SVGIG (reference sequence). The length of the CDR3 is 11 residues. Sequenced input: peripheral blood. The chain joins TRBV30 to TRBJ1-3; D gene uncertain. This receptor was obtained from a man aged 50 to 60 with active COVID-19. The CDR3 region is CTRVDGNTIYF. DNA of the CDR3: TGTACTAGGGTGGACGGAAACACCATATATTTT.